This T cell receptor (beta chain) was observed in a study of blood T cell repertoires in COVID-19. Germline values: CDR1 MDHEN, CDR2 SYDVKM. Losses at the gene ends were 5 bases for V and 6 bases for J; bases not matched to a gene: 9. The CDR3 is 15 residues long. The assay was immunoSEQ multiplex PCR, and TCRdb's table has in-frame clones only and misses some. The table records fewer than 200,000 clones, less than 85% of them present only once. Source material: PBMCs or T cells enriched from blood (not recorded which). The genes are TRBV28 and TRBJ2-7, with 11 nucleotides matching TRBD2. The clonotype originates from a man in his sixties who had recovered from COVID-19. The CDR3 nucleotides read TGTGCCAGCAGTCGAAATAGCGGGAGGGCAGGCGAGCAGTACTTC. Translation: CASSRNSGRAGEQYF. Using reference TRBV28 and TRBJ2-7 for the parts outside the CDR3, the full variable domain is DVKVTQSSRYLVKRTGEKVFLECVQDMDHENMFWYRQDPGLGLRLIYFSYDVKMKEKGDIPEGYSVSREKKERFSLILESASTNQTSMYLCASSRNSGRAGEQYFGPGTRLTVT.